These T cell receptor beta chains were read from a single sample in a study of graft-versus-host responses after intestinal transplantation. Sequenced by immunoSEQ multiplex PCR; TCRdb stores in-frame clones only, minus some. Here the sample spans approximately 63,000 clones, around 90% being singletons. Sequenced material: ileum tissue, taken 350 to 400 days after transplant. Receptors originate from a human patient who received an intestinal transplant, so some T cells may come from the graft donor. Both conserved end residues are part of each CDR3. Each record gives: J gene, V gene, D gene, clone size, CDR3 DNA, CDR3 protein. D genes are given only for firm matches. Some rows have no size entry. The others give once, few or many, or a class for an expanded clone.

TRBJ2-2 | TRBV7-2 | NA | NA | TGTGCCAGCAGCTTAGTAGGGTACACCGGGGAGCTGTTTTTT | CASSLVGYTGELFF
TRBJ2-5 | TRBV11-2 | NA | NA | TGTGCCAGCAGCTCACGGGAGACCCAGTACTTC | CASSSRETQYF
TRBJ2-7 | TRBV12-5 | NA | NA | TGTGCTAGTGGTTACCCCGGACGCGAGCAGTACTTC | CASGYPGREQYF
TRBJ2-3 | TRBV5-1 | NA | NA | TGCGCCAGCAGCCAAGGATGGGGGGCCCACACAGATACGCAGTATTTT | CASSQGWGAHTDTQYF
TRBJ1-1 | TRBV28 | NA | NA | TGTGCCAGCCGACGACGGGGCATGGGGGATGACACTGAAGCTTTCTTT | CASRRRGMGDDTEAFF
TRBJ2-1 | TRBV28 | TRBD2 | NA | TGTGCCAGCAGTTTGTGGGCGGGGGGAGACAATGAGCAGTTCTTC | CASSLWAGGDNEQFF
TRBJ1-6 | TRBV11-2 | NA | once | TGTGCCAGCAGCTTAGCTGAGACTCTCCACTTT | CASSLAETLHF
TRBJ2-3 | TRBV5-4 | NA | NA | TGTGCCAGCAGCTTCCCGGGTCGCACAGATACGCAGTATTTT | CASSFPGRTDTQYF
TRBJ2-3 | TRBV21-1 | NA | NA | TGTGCCAGCAGCATCCAAATCGATCGATTATCGGAAGATACGCAGTATTTT | CASSIQIDRLSEDTQYF
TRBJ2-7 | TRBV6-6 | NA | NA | TGTGCCACAGCGGGTACCTACGAGCAGTACTTC | CATAGTYEQYF
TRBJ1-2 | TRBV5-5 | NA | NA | TGTGCCAGCAGCTTGGGCGGTGGCTACACCTTC | CASSLGGGYTF
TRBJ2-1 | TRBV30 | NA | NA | TGTGCCTGGAGTGTGAGTAGCAAGCAGTTCTTC | CAWSVSSKQFF
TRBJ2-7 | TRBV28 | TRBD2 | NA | TGTGCCAGCAGCAACGTAGCGGGAGGGCCGGAGGAGCAGTACTTC | CASSNVAGGPEEQYF
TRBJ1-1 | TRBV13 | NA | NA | TGTGCCAGCAGCCAGGTGCCTGGGGAGGACGCTTTCTTT | CASSQVPGEDAFF
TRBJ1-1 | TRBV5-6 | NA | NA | TGTGCCAGCAGCCCCGGGGTGGTCAGGGGAGGGGAAGCTTTCTTT | CASSPGVVRGGEAFF
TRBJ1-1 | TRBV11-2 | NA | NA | TGTGCCACCTCGGACAGTATGAACACTGAAGCTTTCTTT | CATSDSMNTEAFF
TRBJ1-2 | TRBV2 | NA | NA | TGTGCCAGCAGTGATTGGGGGGGGAGGTATGGCTACACCTTC | CASSDWGGRYGYTF
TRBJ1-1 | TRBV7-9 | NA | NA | TGTGCCAGCAGCTTAGGCGGGGGCATCATGAACACTGAAGCTTTCTTT | CASSLGGGIMNTEAFF
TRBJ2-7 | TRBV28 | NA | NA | TGTGCCAGCAGTCTACAGAGCGAGCAGTACTTC | CASSLQSEQYF
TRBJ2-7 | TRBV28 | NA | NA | TGTGCCAGCAGTCTCCTGCACTACGAGCAGTACTTC | CASSLLHYEQYF
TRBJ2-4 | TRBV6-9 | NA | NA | TGTGCCAGCAGTTATTCTGGGGACATTCAGTACTTC | CASSYSGDIQYF
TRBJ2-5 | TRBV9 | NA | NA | TGTGCCAGCAGCGTAGTCCCGGGTTACCAAGAGACCCAGTACTTC | CASSVVPGYQETQYF
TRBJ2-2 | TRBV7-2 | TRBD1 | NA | TGTGCCAGCAGCTTAACAGGGGGCGAGGCCGGGGAGCTGTTTTTT | CASSLTGGEAGELFF
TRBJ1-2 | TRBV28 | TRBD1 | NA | TGTGCCAGCAGTTCAGGGGGCCCCCTTAACTATGGCTACACCTTC | CASSSGGPLNYGYTF
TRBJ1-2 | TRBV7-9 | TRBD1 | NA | TGTGCCAGCAGCCTGACAGGGGGTAATCAATATGGCTACACCTTC | CASSLTGGNQYGYTF
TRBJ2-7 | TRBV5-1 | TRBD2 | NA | TGCGCCAGCAGCCCCGGGACTAGCGATTACGAGCAGTACTTC | CASSPGTSDYEQYF
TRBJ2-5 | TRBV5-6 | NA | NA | TGTGCCAGCAGCGTGTCGGGGGTGGAGACCCAGTACTTC | CASSVSGVETQYF
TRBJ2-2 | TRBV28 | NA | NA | TGTGCCAGCAGTTTAGTACAGGGCGCCGGGGAGCTGTTTTTT | CASSLVQGAGELFF
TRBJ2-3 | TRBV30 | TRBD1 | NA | TGTGCCTGGAGTGAGGGACAGGGGACAGATACGCAGTATTTT | CAWSEGQGTDTQYF
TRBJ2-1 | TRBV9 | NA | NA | TGTGCCAGCAGCGTCGGGGGAGGAGCCTACAATGAGCAGTTCTTC | CASSVGGGAYNEQFF
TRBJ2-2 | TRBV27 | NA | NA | TGTGCCAGCAGTGACCCGGGACAAATAAACACCGGGGAGCTGTTTTTT | CASSDPGQINTGELFF
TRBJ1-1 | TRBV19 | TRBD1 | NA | TGTGCCAGTAGTATAAGGACTCCGGGACAGGGAGGGTTAGCTGAAGCTTTCTTT | CASSIRTPGQGGLAEAFF
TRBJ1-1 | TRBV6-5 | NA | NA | TGTGCCAGCAGTTACTCGATAAACACTGAAGCTTTCTTT | CASSYSINTEAFF